This T cell receptor beta chain was captured by sequencing in a study of OX40 agonist ivuxolimab in advanced cancers. At the level of the study: Cancers in dose escalation were hepatocellular, melanoma, renal cell and head and neck. Earlier treatment with anti-PD-1, anti-PD-L1 or anti-CTLA-4 was permitted, and around 43% had received some.

In this sample, this clone turned up a few times. CDR1 LGHNA and CDR2 YSLEER come from the germline V gene. The V gene lost 1 base and the J gene lost 5 bases, with 14 bases spanning the gap. There are 16 residues in the CDR3. Sequenced by immunoSEQ multiplex PCR; TCRdb stores in-frame clones only, minus some. The sample shows roughly 50,000 clones, roughly 88% of them seen only once. The sequence was obtained from an adult with an advanced solid tumor such as melanoma, head and neck, liver or kidney cancer. V and J are TRBV4-3 and TRBJ2-2; D gene uncertain. The source was CD4+ or CD8+ T cells sorted from blood, collected in a trial of the OX40 agonist ivuxolimab. The CDR3 loop is CASSQGPHGETGELFF. The CDR3 DNA sequence: TGCGCCAGCAGCCAAGGGCCGCACGGCGAAACCGGGGAGCTGTTTTTT.